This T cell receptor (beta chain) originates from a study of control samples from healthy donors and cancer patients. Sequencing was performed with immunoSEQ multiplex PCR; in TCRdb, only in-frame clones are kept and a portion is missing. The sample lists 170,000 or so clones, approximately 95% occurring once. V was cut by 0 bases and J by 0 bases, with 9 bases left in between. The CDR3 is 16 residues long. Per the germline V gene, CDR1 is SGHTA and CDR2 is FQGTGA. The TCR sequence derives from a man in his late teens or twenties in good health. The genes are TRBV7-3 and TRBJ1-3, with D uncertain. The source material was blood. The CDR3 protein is CASSLTRGGSGNTIYF. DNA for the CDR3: TGTGCCAGCAGCTTAACGCGCGGCGGCTCTGGAAACACCATATATTTT.